These T cell receptor beta chains were read from a single sample in a study of cytomegalovirus exposure and HLA in healthy donors. Measured with immunoSEQ multiplex PCR; TCRdb has only the in-frame clones, and not every one. Of 250,000 to 350,000 clones detected, around 87% appear once; the ten largest clones hold 0.95% to 1.5%. The sequenced sample consisted of PBMCs. All receptors derive from a woman aged 25-40 years in good health and CMV-seropositive. Both conserved end residues are part of each CDR3. Each record gives: J gene, D gene, clone size, V gene, CDR3 DNA, CDR3 protein. The D gene is left open where the match is weak. Some rows mark clone size as missing; the rest say once, few, many or name a class of expanded clone.

TRBJ2-2	TRBD2	NA	TRBV5-1	TGCGCCAGCAGCCCCCGGGCGGGGGACACCGGGGAGCTGTTTTTT	CASSPRAGDTGELFF
TRBJ2-1	TRBD2	NA	TRBV2	TGTGCCAGCAACGGACTAGCGGGAGAGTTCTTC	CASNGLAGEFF
TRBJ1-5	TRBD1	NA	TRBV2	TGTGCCAGCAAGCCCGGGACAGTTAGCAATCAGCCCCAGCATTTT	CASKPGTVSNQPQHF
TRBJ1-3	NA	once	TRBV5-3	TGTGCCAGAAGCTTATCGGGGACACTCTCTACTGGAAACACCATATATTTT	CARSLSGTLSTGNTIYF
TRBJ1-2	NA	NA	TRBV29-1	TGCAGCGTTGAAACCTTTTCGGGAGGCTCCTATGGCTACACCTTC	CSVETFSGGSYGYTF
TRBJ2-7	NA	once	TRBV27	TGTGCCAGCAGTTTATCAGGGTCCTACGAGCAGTACTTC	CASSLSGSYEQYF
TRBJ2-7	TRBD1	NA	TRBV5-8	TGTGCCAGCAGCTTTTTCCAGGGGGCGAGGGAGCAGTACTTC	CASSFFQGAREQYF
TRBJ2-5	NA	NA	TRBV7-9	TGTGCCAGCAGCTCTAAAGAGACCCAGTACTTC	CASSSKETQYF
TRBJ1-1	NA	NA	TRBV29-1	TGCAGCGTTGCAGGCACTTTGAACACTGAAGCTTTCTTT	CSVAGTLNTEAFF
TRBJ1-2	NA	few	TRBV13	TGTGCCAGCAGCCGCCGGACGGATCTTGAAGGCTACACCTTC	CASSRRTDLEGYTF
TRBJ1-2	TRBD1	NA	TRBV13	TGTGCCAGCATTTCATCCAGGGGGAACGGCTACACCTTC	CASISSRGNGYTF
TRBJ2-2	TRBD2	NA	TRBV9	TGTGCCAGCAGCAAACTAGCGGGAGGAACCGGGGAGCTGTTTTTT	CASSKLAGGTGELFF
TRBJ2-5	TRBD2	NA	TRBV4-2	TGTGCCAGCAGCCAAGGAATAAGACTAGCGGGAGACTTCCAAGAGACCCAGTACTTC	CASSQGIRLAGDFQETQYF
TRBJ2-2	NA	NA	TRBV27	TGTGCCAGCAGACCACTCGGGGGCTCGGCGCGATTCGGGGAGCTGTTTTTT	CASRPLGGSARFGELFF
TRBJ2-5	NA	few	TRBV19	TGTGCCAGTAGTTCCAGGGTGGAGACCCAGTACTTC	CASSSRVETQYF
TRBJ2-1	TRBD2	NA	TRBV5-1	TGCGCCAGCAGCTTGGAGCTAGCGGGATGGTACAATGAGCAGTTCTTC	CASSLELAGWYNEQFF
TRBJ2-5	NA	NA	TRBV4-3	TGCGCCAGCAGCCAGGAAGGGTGGGAGACCCAGTACTTC	CASSQEGWETQYF
TRBJ2-3	TRBD2	NA	TRBV13	TGTGCCAGCAGCCCACCCCTAGCGGGAGGCAACACGCAGTATTTT	CASSPPLAGGNTQYF
TRBJ1-1	NA	NA	TRBV30	TGTGCCTGGAGGGCAAAAAGGGCGAACACTGAAGCTTTCTTT	CAWRAKRANTEAFF
TRBJ2-6	TRBD2	NA	TRBV4-1	TGCGCCAGCAGCCAACCGGGAGGCAGGGACGCCTCTGGGGCCAACGTCCTGACTTTC	CASSQPGGRDASGANVLTF